This T cell receptor (beta chain) is from a study of blood T cell repertoires in COVID-19. This clone was picked up one time. CDR1 is KGHSH and CDR2 is LQKENI in the germline V gene. J lost 8 bases, V lost 1 base, and 2 bases had no gene match. CDR3 size: 14 residues. Some clones are missing from TCRdb's copy, which holds only in-frame ones; the method was immunoSEQ multiplex PCR. The data contain over 200,000 clones, roughly 90% of them seen just once; the ten biggest clones take up 0.65% to 0.9%. The gene calls are TRBV18 and TRBJ2-1; 10 bases are shared with TRBD2. Sequencing used peripheral blood. This TCR was sampled from a young woman with acute or convalescent COVID-19. The CDR3 bases are TGTGCCAGCTCACCACTAGCGGGAGGTGATGAGCAGTTCTTC. Translation gives CASSPLAGGDEQFF.